What follows are 27 T cell receptor beta chains derived from one specimen sequenced in a study of cytomegalovirus exposure and HLA in healthy donors. PCR primers comprised 60 Vbeta and 13 Jbeta primers. Clones were read by immunoSEQ multiplex PCR, and TCRdb kept only the in-frame ones, dropping some. The sample lists 180,000 or so clones, around two thirds occurring once. The sample was PBMCs. The origin of the receptors is a man aged 40-49 years in good health and CMV-seronegative.

The chain is built from TRBV6-5 and TRBJ2-7; D might be TRBD2 (6 bases). This CDR3 comprises 15 residues. CDR1 is MNHEY and CDR2 is SVGAGI in the germline V gene. Trimming removed 0 bases from V and 3 bases from J, with 12 bases in between. CDR3 DNA sequence: TGTGCCAGCAGTTACTCTAAGGGGAGGAGCTACGAGCAGTACTTC. This codes for CASSYSKGRSYEQYF.

Details on this clone: One end of the junction varies from germline; a read error may be responsible. The chain links TRBV20-1 to TRBJ2-5; TRBD2 matches 7 bases. Germline CDR1 reads DFQATT; CDR2 reads SNEGSKA (reference sequence). The CDR3 is made up of 11 amino acids. The CDR3 DNA reads as TGCAGTGCTCGGGGGGACGAGAACCAGTACTTC. Protein sequence: CSARGDENQYF.

The V call is TRBV23-1, the J call TRBJ2-3, with 8 bases lining up with TRBD1. TRBV23-1 is marked as an open reading frame, function uncertain. Unmatched junction bases numbered 3, after V lost 6 bases and J lost 1 base. This CDR3 is 14 amino acids long. CDR3 amino acids: CASRPGGGTDTQYF. CDR3 DNA: TGCGCCAGCAGACCAGGGGGCGGCACAGATACGCAGTATTTT.

About this clone itself: This sample also contains other DNA sequences that code for the same CDR3. The chain is built from TRBV5-4 and TRBJ1-2; tentative D call: TRBD1 (5 bases). Trimming stripped 4 bases from V and 3 bases from J, with 10 bases between. Looked up from germline, CDR1 is SGHNT and CDR2 is YYREEE (reference sequence). There are 13 residues in the CDR3. The CDR3 DNA reads TGTGCCAGCAGCCTGGACATCGACTATGGCTACACCTTC. Protein product: CASSLDIDYGYTF.

Only one count was recorded for this clone. This rearrangement joins TRBV19 to TRBJ2-1, with TRBD1 as a possible D gene (6 bases). V was pared by 6 bases and J by 5 bases, with 14 bases between. Germline values: CDR1 LNHDA, CDR2 SQIVND (reference sequence). This CDR3 contains 14 residues. This CDR3 is CASRGAQGNNEQFF. The CDR3 DNA reads as TGTGCCAGTAGGGGGGCGCAGGGCAACAATGAGCAGTTCTTC.

The gene calls are TRBV5-1 and TRBJ1-1; D gene ambiguous. CDR3 length: 14 residues. From germline, CDR1 is SGHRS and CDR2 YFSETQ. V dropped 1 base and J dropped 0 bases, with 7 bases sitting between them. This chain's CDR3 is CASSLNSMNTEAFF. Written as DNA, the CDR3 is TGCGCCAGCAGCTTGAACAGCATGAACACTGAAGCTTTCTTT.

The sample holds one count of this clone. This chain connects TRBV29-1 to TRBJ2-7; no definite D call. This CDR3 is 12 amino acids long. Trimming removed 7 bases from V and 0 bases from J, with 10 bases in between. CDR1 is SQVTM and CDR2 is ANQGSEA in the germline V gene. The CDR3 region is CSASVLSYEQYF. DNA for the CDR3: TGCAGCGCCAGTGTGCTCTCCTACGAGCAGTACTTC.

This clone showed up just a few times. The CDR3 nucleotides are TGTGCCAGCAGTGAAAAAGGTAGACAGGAACCGGTAGCCAAAAACATTCAGTACTTC. This gives the protein CASSEKGRQEPVAKNIQYF. The chain recombines TRBV2 with TRBJ2-4; a possible D gene is TRBD1 (6 bases). Germline-derived CDR1 and CDR2 are SNHLY and FYNNEI. This CDR3 is 19 amino acids long. Trimming shortened V by 2 bases and J by 0 bases, and 20 bases separated the two germline ends.

This chain links TRBV5-1 with TRBJ2-3; 8 bases fit TRBD2. V shed 0 bases and J 2 bases; nucleotides not matched to a gene: 2. This CDR3 is 15 amino acids long. Germline V gene data show CDR1 as SGHRS and CDR2 as YFSETQ. The CDR3 loop is CASSLVAGITDTQYF. In nucleotides, the CDR3 is TGCGCCAGCAGCTTGGTAGCGGGGATCACAGATACGCAGTATTTT.

This clone was recorded a few times. The V gene is TRBV5-1, the J gene TRBJ2-4; unclear D gene. Trimming cost V 0 bases and J 0 bases, with 7 bases left between them. The CDR3 has 15 residues. Germline V gives CDR1 SGHRS, CDR2 YFSETQ. CDR3 DNA sequence: TGCGCCAGCAGCTTGGGTCTATTAGCCAAAAACATTCAGTACTTC. This codes for CASSLGLLAKNIQYF.

The chain recombines TRBV5-6 with TRBJ2-1; D gene unclear. The CDR3 covers 12 residues. Trimming cost V 0 bases and J 9 bases, with 7 bases left between them. Germline CDR1 SGHDT, CDR2 YYEEEE. CDR3 sequence (DNA): TGTGCCAGCAGCTTGGAAACGGGTGAGCAGTTCTTC. It specifies CASSLETGEQFF. Using reference TRBV5-6 and TRBJ2-1 for the parts outside the CDR3, the full variable domain is DAGVTQSPTHLIKTRGQQVTLRCSPKSGHDTVSWYQQALGQGPQFIFQYYEEEERQRGNFPDRFSGHQFPNYSSELNVNALLLGDSALYLCASSLETGEQFFGPGTRLTVL.

The chain joins TRBV2 to TRBJ2-7, with a tentative D call TRBD2 (5 bases). This CDR3 is 14 amino acids long. Trimming took 6 bases from V and 6 from J, leaving 18 bases between them. Germline CDR1 is SNHLY and CDR2 is FYNNEI. CDR3 in DNA: TGTGCCAGCAGAACTAGTATGTTGGAGGTCGAGCAGTACTTC. It encodes CASRTSMLEVEQYF.

The chain recombines TRBV11-2 with TRBJ2-5; D remains ambiguous. Trimming took 0 bases from V and 3 from J, leaving 5 bases between them. Germline V gene sequence: CDR1 SGHAT, CDR2 FQNNGV. The CDR3 length is 13 residues. The CDR3 sequence is CASSLEPEETQYF. Here the CDR3 DNA reads TGTGCCAGCAGCTTAGAACCGGAAGAGACCCAGTACTTC.

The gene calls are TRBV7-8 and TRBJ1-2; 10 bases map to TRBD1. Germline V CDR1 and CDR2: SGHVS, FQNEAQ. This CDR3 is 18 amino acids long. Trimming at V came to 2 bases and at J to 4 bases, leaving 13 bases not matched to a gene. DNA for the CDR3: TGTGCCAGCAGCTTATACGGGACAGGGGAGGAGACTGGCTATGGCTACACCTTC. Protein product: CASSLYGTGEETGYGYTF.

This clone was counted many times. The V and J genes are TRBV6-5 and TRBJ1-1, with D hard to call. This CDR3 region has 14 residues. Trimming took 7 bases from V and 0 from J, leaving 12 bases between them. The V gene's germline CDR1 is MNHEY and CDR2 SVGAGI. For the CDR3, the DNA is TGTGCCAGCACCGAAAACCTAATGAACACTGAAGCTTTCTTT. This gives the protein CASTENLMNTEAFF.

This clone was found a few times. The rearrangement links TRBV6-6 to TRBJ1-5; TRBD1 matches 12 bases. CDR3 length: 14 residues. Trimming took 8 bases from V and 6 from J; bases not matched to a gene: 5. Germline lookup yields CDR1 MNHNY and CDR2 SVGAGI (reference sequence). As DNA, the CDR3 is TGTGCCAGCGAGGGACAGGGGGCGATTCAGCCCCAGCATTTT. It yields the protein CASEGQGAIQPQHF.

The chain employs TRBV7-3 and TRBJ1-1; D not certain. The CDR3 is made up of 13 amino acids. Trimming stripped 6 bases from V and 4 bases from J, with 12 bases between. CDR1 and CDR2 from the germline V gene are SGHTA and FQGTGA. The CDR3 loop reads CASSFRTGTEAFF. CDR3 DNA: TGTGCCAGCAGTTTCCGTACGGGCACTGAAGCTTTCTTT.

V is TRBV5-5 and J is TRBJ2-7, with TRBD2 identical over 8 bases. This CDR3 is built from 18 residues. Germline V gene lookup returns CDR1 SGHKS and CDR2 YYEKEE (reference sequence). J lost 2 bases, V lost 5 bases, and 18 bases had no gene match. The CDR3 protein is CASRPTGLAGPPAYEQYF. The CDR3 bases are TGTGCCAGCAGACCTACGGGGCTAGCGGGCCCCCCTGCCTACGAGCAGTACTTC.

The chain has TRBV5-8 and TRBJ2-7, with TRBD1 identical over 10 bases. CDR3 size: 15 residues. J lost 6 bases, V lost 1 base, and 7 bases had no gene match. The germline V gene encodes CDR1 SGHTS and CDR2 YDEGEE. CDR3 sequence reads: CASSLRGTGVIEQYF. The CDR3 bases are TGTGCCAGCAGCTTGCGCGGGACAGGGGTGATCGAGCAGTACTTC.

The J gene is TRBJ2-1, the V gene TRBV5-1; 12 nucleotides agree with TRBD2. The junction had 11 bases not matched to a gene; V was cut back by 3 bases and J by 10 bases. CDR1 is SGHRS and CDR2 is YFSETQ in the germline V gene. The CDR3 is 16 residues long. The chain's CDR3 is CASSWGPSGRAGEQFF. DNA of the CDR3: TGCGCCAGCAGCTGGGGACCTAGCGGGAGGGCGGGGGAGCAGTTCTTC.

In the case of this clone: Other DNA sequences in the same sample also yield this CDR3. V gene TRBV9 combines with J gene TRBJ2-1, with TRBD2 matching 10 bases. With V trimmed by 0 bases and J by 4 bases, 1 base remained unmatched. This CDR3 spans 15 amino acids. Germline V CDR1 and CDR2: SGDLS, YYNGEE. DNA of the CDR3: TGTGCCAGCAGCGTAGGACTAGCGGGTTACAATGAGCAGTTCTTC. Its protein product is CASSVGLAGYNEQFF. The complete variable domain, with remaining parts taken from reference TRBV9 and TRBJ2-1, reads DSGVTQTPKHLITATGQRVTLRCSPRSGDLSVYWYQQSLDQGLQFLIQYYNGEERAKGNILERFSAQQFPDLHSELNLSSLELGDSALYFCASSVGLAGYNEQFFGPGTRLTVL.

The chain has TRBV7-2 and TRBJ2-3; the D gene is possibly TRBD2 (7 bases). CDR1 and CDR2 (germline): SGHTA, FQGNSA. Trimming cost V 8 bases and J 5 bases, with 14 bases left between them. This CDR3 is 13 amino acids long. The chain's CDR3 is CASQRGGVDTQYF. CDR3 nucleotide sequence: TGTGCCAGCCAGAGGGGGGGGGTAGATACGCAGTATTTT.

The chain employs TRBV30 and TRBJ2-3, with D perhaps TRBD1 (5 bases). The CDR3 consists of 13 residues. The ends were cut back, 5 bases at V and 2 bases at J, with 11 bases in the middle. Germline CDR1 GTSNPN, CDR2 SVGIG (reference sequence). The CDR3 sequence is CAWAQGNTDTQYF. In DNA form, the CDR3 reads TGTGCCTGGGCCCAGGGTAACACAGATACGCAGTATTTT. The whole variable domain, filled in from reference TRBV30 and TRBJ2-3, reads SQTIHQWPATLVQPVGSPLSLECTVEGTSNPNLYWYRQAAGRGLQLLFYSVGIGQISSEVPQNLSASRPQDRQFILSSKKLLLSDSGFYLCAWAQGNTDTQYFGPGTRLTVL.

This clone has just a few counts. V usage is TRBV5-4 and J usage is TRBJ2-1, with 14 bases lining up with TRBD2. Germline CDR1 SGHNT, CDR2 YYREEE (reference sequence). The CDR3 has 15 amino acids. J gave up 8 bases and V 4 bases, and 5 bases lay outside the gene matches. CDR3 bases: TGTGCCAGCAGCAAGGGACTAGCGGGAGTTTATGAGCAGTTCTTC. Translating it yields CASSKGLAGVYEQFF.

The chain couples TRBV6-5 to TRBJ1-1; a possible D gene is TRBD1 (5 bases). The ends were cut back, 4 bases at V and 13 bases at J, with 13 bases in the middle. The CDR3 runs 11 residues. Germline V lookup: CDR1 MNHEY, CDR2 SVGAGI. The DNA for the CDR3 is TGTGCCAGCAGTTCCGGGACGGGGGGTTTCTTT. It encodes CASSSGTGGFF.

The chain joins TRBV25-1 to TRBJ2-7; perhaps TRBD2 as D (6 bases). Trimming took off 1 base at V and 0 bases at J, with 7 bases between the two ends. CDR3 size: 14 residues. Germline-derived CDR1 and CDR2 are MGHDK and SYGVNS. The CDR3 is CASSEFGSSYEQYF. As DNA, the CDR3 is TGTGCCAGCAGTGAATTCGGGAGCTCCTACGAGCAGTACTTC.

In its sample, this clone was seen once. An end of the junction does not agree with germline; a read error may underlie this. The J gene is TRBJ2-3, the V gene TRBV10-3, with TRBD2 matching over 16 bases. CDR1 and CDR2 from the germline V gene are ENHRY and SYGVKD. The CDR3 is 16 residues long. The CDR3 nucleotides are TGTGTCATCAGTAGGGGACTAGCGGGAGGGGGAGATACGCAGTATTTT. Its translation is CVISRGLAGGGDTQYF.